These 32 T cell receptor beta chains came from one sample sequenced in a study of Graves' ophthalmopathy and Graves' hyperthyroidism. Amplified material comprised TCR beta CDR3 regions derived from RNA transcripts. An opening RT-PCR round employed HTBI primers and preceded a second-round multiplex PCR. From the multiplex PCR reads, TCRdb called clonotypes with MiXCR, one entry per CDR3 protein. The sample lists roughly 600,000 distinct CDR3 sequences, 39% seen once, with about 4% in the top ten. The sequenced material came from peripheral blood or thyroid tissue (not recorded which). The receptors were gathered from an adult man with Graves' hyperthyroidism.

Details on this clonotype: Its ends do not fully match the called genes, so a read error is possible. The chain recombines TRBV10-3 with TRBJ1-6; D is unresolved. CDR1 ENHRY and CDR2 SYGVKD come from the germline V gene. CDR3 length: 14 residues. The CDR3 protein is CASSYGSGRSPLHF. CDR3 coding DNA: TGTGCCAGCAGTTACGGGTCCGGGCGCTCACCCCTCCACTTT.

There are many counts of this clonotype. V gene TRBV29-1 combines with J gene TRBJ2-7; no reliable D call. The CDR3 sequence is 12 residues long. Trimming cost V 6 bases and J 5 bases, with 14 bases left between them. Germline values: CDR1 SQVTM, CDR2 ANQGSEA. The chain's CDR3 is CSVMKEVHEQYF. CDR3 DNA sequence: TGCAGCGTGATGAAAGAGGTCCACGAGCAGTACTTC.

In its sample, this clonotype was seen a few times. The CDR3 here is CASSPLTIDTGELFF. The DNA of the CDR3 is TGTGCCAGCAGTCCTCTAACCATTGACACCGGGGAGCTGTTTTTT. The V and J genes are TRBV12-3 or TRBV12-4 and TRBJ2-2; no clear D. With 5 bases removed from V and 3 bases from J, the gap between germline ends came to 13 bases. The CDR3 contains 15 residues.

To note about this clonotype: A read error may account for a junction end that differs from germline. The rearrangement uses TRBV2 and TRBJ2-5, with D unclear. The CDR3 has 10 amino acids. Germline V lookup: CDR1 SNHLY, CDR2 FYNNEI. Here the CDR3 reads CATSQETQYF. DNA of the CDR3: TGTGCCACCAGTCAAGAGACCCAGTACTTC.

The table lists this clonotype with many counts. The chain employs TRBV6-1 and TRBJ2-7; TRBD1 aligns across 7 bases. The CDR3 runs 11 residues. Trimming cost V 5 bases and J 8 bases; bases outside gene matches: 3. From germline, CDR1 is MNHNS and CDR2 SASEGT. The CDR3 DNA is TGTGCCAGCAGTATGGACAGGAAGCAGTACTTC. Its translation is CASSMDRKQYF.

This clonotype came up many times. The rearrangement links TRBV9 to TRBJ2-5; D gene ambiguous. The germline V gene encodes CDR1 SGDLS and CDR2 YYNGEE. The V and J ends lost 3 bases and 2 bases respectively, with 8 bases between them. The CDR3 length is 13 residues. The CDR3 DNA reads as TGTGCCAGCAGCGACCCGTCACAAGAGACCCAGTACTTC. It is translated as CASSDPSQETQYF.

The genes are TRBV7-9 and TRBJ2-3, with TRBD1 identical over 8 bases. V shed 5 bases and J 0 bases; nucleotides not matched to a gene: 16. Germline-derived CDR1 and CDR2 are SEHNR and FQNEAQ (reference sequence). The CDR3 runs 19 residues. The CDR3 sequence is CASSVPPGGRFQSTDTQYF. Here the CDR3 DNA reads TGTGCCAGCAGCGTGCCTCCAGGGGGCCGCTTCCAAAGCACAGATACGCAGTATTTT.

DNA for the CDR3: TGTGCCAGCAGCTTGGACGCCTATGGGGGTTTGAACACTGAAGCTTTCTTT. Protein: CASSLDAYGGLNTEAFF. The genes are TRBV5-5 and TRBJ1-1, with D possibly being TRBD1 (5 bases). There are 17 residues in the CDR3. Per the germline V gene, CDR1 is SGHKS and CDR2 is YYEKEE (reference sequence). V was pared by 0 bases and J by 0 bases, with 15 bases between.

This clonotype turned up a few times. V is TRBV7-2 and J is TRBJ2-2; TRBD2 matches 7 bases. The CDR3 covers 16 residues. Germline V gene data show CDR1 as SGHTA and CDR2 as FQGNSA. V dropped 8 bases and J dropped 0; count of bases not matched to a gene: 9. This CDR3 reads CASSPKRGANTGELFF. In DNA form, the CDR3 reads TGTGCCAGCTCACCGAAGCGGGGAGCGAACACCGGGGAGCTGTTTTTT.

This clonotype was seen at least ten times. CDR3 in amino acids: CASSSRGVGAQETQYF. Written as DNA, the CDR3 is TGTGCCAGCAGCTCCCGGGGTGTCGGGGCACAAGAGACCCAGTACTTC. The chain is built from TRBV9 and TRBJ2-5; D is perhaps TRBD1 or TRBD2 (5 bases each). Trimming took off 4 bases at V and 2 bases at J, with 18 bases between the two ends. The CDR3 has 16 amino acids. CDR1 and CDR2 (germline): SGDLS, YYNGEE.

A note on this clonotype: Germline and junction disagree at one end, which may indicate a read error. The V gene is TRBV10-3, the J gene TRBJ1-5; D gene ambiguous. CDR3 length equals 16 residues. CDR1 is ENHRY, CDR2 SYGVKD, per germline. The CDR3 nucleotides read TGTGCCAGCAGTCCCCAGCACGTGGGAGGTTCTCAGCCCCAGCATTTT. Encoded protein: CASSPQHVGGSQPQHF.

The V call is TRBV30, the J call TRBJ2-2, with D perhaps TRBD1 (6 bases). V shed 0 bases and J shed 8 bases, with 10 bases lying between them. This CDR3 comprises 13 residues. Germline values: CDR1 GTSNPN, CDR2 SVGIG (reference sequence). CDR3 residues: CAWSVQGVGELFF. The CDR3 DNA sequence: TGTGCCTGGAGTGTACAGGGTGTGGGGGAGCTGTTTTTT.

As for this clonotype: The conserved closing phenylalanine or tryptophan is absent in this CDR3, likely reflecting a read error. This chain joins TRBV29-1 and TRBJ2-7, with no clear D. Germline CDR1 and CDR2: SQVTM and ANQGSEA. This CDR3 spans 13 amino acids. The germline V and J ends were trimmed by 5 bases and 0 bases, with 11 bases remaining between them. DNA for the CDR3: TGCAGCGTTCGCGCGCCGAGCTCCTACGAGCAGTACCTC. It translates to CSVRAPSSYEQYL.

The chain recombines TRBV29-1 with TRBJ1-2; possibly TRBD1 for D (5 bases). V gave up 0 bases and J gave up 4 bases, with 12 bases separating them. Germline lookup yields CDR1 SQVTM and CDR2 ANQGSEA. The CDR3 sequence is 14 residues long. DNA for the CDR3: TGCAGCGTTGAAGAAGTGGGGCAGGGCTATGGCTACACCTTC. This translates into CSVEEVGQGYGYTF.

With regard to this clonotype: A much larger clone is a single base away; this may be a read error. The gene calls are TRBV5-4 and TRBJ2-7; D tentatively reads TRBD1 or TRBD2 (5 bases each). This CDR3 region has 15 residues. Germline CDR1 is SGHNT and CDR2 is YYREEE (reference sequence). The V end was cut by 4 bases, the J end by 0 bases, with 14 bases between. The CDR3 is CASSDRDGASYEQYF. CDR3 DNA: TGTGCCAGCAGCGACCGGGACGGGGCCTCCTACGAGCAGTACTTC.

This clonotype was observed a handful of times. The J gene is TRBJ2-2, the V gene TRBV7-3; D tentatively reads TRBD1 or TRBD2 (6 bases each). Trimming shortened V by 4 bases and J by 3 bases, and 12 bases separated the two germline ends. From germline, CDR1 is SGHTA and CDR2 FQGTGA. The CDR3 is 15 amino acids. The CDR3 sequence: CASSSTGADTGELFF. CDR3 DNA sequence: TGTGCCAGCAGCTCCACGGGGGCGGACACCGGGGAGCTGTTTTTT.

The chain has TRBV5-1 and TRBJ2-3; 16 bases are a match to TRBD2. CDR3 length equals 17 residues. The junction had 6 bases not matched to a gene; V was cut back by 4 bases and J by 4 bases. Germline V lookup: CDR1 SGHRS, CDR2 YFSETQ. The chain's CDR3 is CASSTGTSGRAADTQYF. CDR3 nucleotide sequence: TGCGCCAGCAGCACCGGGACTAGCGGGAGGGCCGCAGATACGCAGTATTTT.

V and J are TRBV20-1 and TRBJ1-2; 12 nucleotides align to TRBD1. Losses at the gene ends were 6 bases for V and 8 bases for J; bases not matched to a gene: 7. The CDR3 spans 13 residues. Germline lookup yields CDR1 DFQATT and CDR2 SNEGSKA (reference sequence). The CDR3 DNA reads TGCAGTGCAGGGGGACAGGGGGCGTGGGGCTACACCTTC. The encoded protein is CSAGGQGAWGYTF.

The chain uses TRBV4-1 and TRBJ1-6; 7 bases fit TRBD1. The germline CDR1 and CDR2 sequences are MGHRA and YSYEKL. Trimming at V came to 3 bases and at J to 6 bases, leaving 5 bases not matched to a gene. The CDR3 has 15 amino acids. CDR3 sequence (DNA): TGCGCCAGCAGCCAGACAGGGTCGGGTAATTCACCCCTCCACTTT. Translated, it gives CASSQTGSGNSPLHF.

This clonotype was counted at least ten times. This chain connects TRBV20-1 to TRBJ1-1; possible D gene TRBD1, 5 bases. CDR1 and CDR2 (germline): DFQATT, SNEGSKA (reference sequence). This CDR3 is built from 14 residues. V shed 3 bases and J shed 2 bases, with 13 bases lying between them. The CDR3, as DNA: TGCAGTGCTAGGGAGAAGGGGTTTAACACTGAAGCTTTCTTT. Its protein is CSAREKGFNTEAFF.

About this clonotype itself: This may arise from a read error, as a much more abundant clone is one base away. Here the CDR3 reads CSARDCYTELFF. The CDR3 coding sequence is TGCAGTGCTAGAGATTGTTATACCGAGCTGTTTTTT. The chain carries TRBV20-1 and TRBJ2-2; D unresolved. Trimming took off 0 bases at V and 11 bases at J, with 10 bases between the two ends. This CDR3 is 12 amino acids long. The germline V gene has CDR1 DFQATT and CDR2 SNEGSKA (reference sequence).

This clonotype has a handful of counts. The V call is TRBV12-3 or TRBV12-4, the J call TRBJ1-2; 7 bases line up with TRBD1. The CDR3 is made up of 15 amino acids. V shed 2 bases, J shed 5 bases, and the junction held 8 bases outside the gene matches. CDR3 protein: CASSLPGGVEYGYTF. CDR3 DNA: TGTGCCAGCAGTTTACCAGGGGGGGTTGAGTATGGCTACACCTTC.

J is TRBJ2-2 and V is TRBV12-3 or TRBV12-4, with 8 positions matching TRBD2. CDR3 length equals 16 residues. The V and J ends lost 3 bases and 8 bases, in that order; junction bases with no gene match: 11. CDR3 DNA sequence: TGTGCCAGCAGTTTGGCGGTAGCGGGGCTGAGTGGGGAGCTGTTTTTT. This encodes CASSLAVAGLSGELFF.

This clonotype was counted a single time. The rearrangement joins TRBV10-3 to TRBJ2-7; D not resolved. V was cut by 10 bases and J by 3 bases, with 13 bases left in between. The CDR3 has 12 residues. The germline V gene encodes CDR1 ENHRY and CDR2 SYGVKD. The CDR3 sequence is CATGTEIYEQYF. The CDR3 DNA sequence: TGTGCCACCGGCACTGAAATCTACGAGCAGTACTTC.

The CDR3 bases are TGTGCCGTCTTGGGAGGGTCGAGCTCCTACGAGCAGTACTTC. It codes for CAVLGGSSSYEQYF. The chain is built from TRBV9 and TRBJ2-7; 7 positions match TRBD2. Germline lookup yields CDR1 SGDLS and CDR2 YYNGEE. The CDR3 totals 14 residues. J lost 0 bases, V lost 10 bases, and 10 bases had no gene match.

This clonotype showed up many times. The V gene is TRBV29-1, the J gene TRBJ1-2; D possibly corresponds to TRBD1 (5 bases). Deletions cut 1 base from V and 5 bases from J, with 20 bases between. The CDR3 totals 16 residues. Germline V gene lookup returns CDR1 SQVTM and CDR2 ANQGSEA. The CDR3 region is CSVEGERSRAGYGYTF. The DNA for the CDR3 is TGCAGCGTTGAAGGGGAGAGGAGCAGGGCGGGATATGGCTACACCTTC.

As for this clonotype: This CDR3 fails to terminate in the conserved phenylalanine or tryptophan, so it likely reflects a read error. The V gene is TRBV5-1, the J gene TRBJ1-1; D uncertain. The germline CDR1 and CDR2 sequences are SGHRS and YFSETQ. The CDR3 extends over 12 amino acids. Trimming removed 4 bases at V and 1 base at J, with 5 bases between. The CDR3 sequence is CASSAGNTEAFL. In DNA form, the CDR3 reads TGCGCCAGCAGCGCGGGGAACACTGAAGCTTTCCTT.

This clonotype was recorded many times. This rearrangement joins TRBV7-8 to TRBJ2-7; 12 positions match TRBD1. CDR1 and CDR2 (germline): SGHVS, FQNEAQ. V was pared by 2 bases and J by 9 bases, with 11 bases of the junction left unmatched. CDR3 length equals 16 residues. CDR3 DNA: TGTGCCAGCAGCTTATTTGCCGGGACAGGGGGCGCGGTGCAGTACTTC. Its protein product is CASSLFAGTGGAVQYF.

A note on this clonotype: Here the CDR3 omits its conserved ending phenylalanine or tryptophan, so a read error is the likely source. The CDR3 sequence: CASSFTGQGSPLHS. The DNA for the CDR3 is TGTGCCAGCAGCTTCACGGGACAGGGATCACCCCTCCACTCT. The genes are TRBV7-9 and TRBJ1-6, with 9 bases that match TRBD1. CDR1 and CDR2 (germline): SEHNR, FQNEAQ (reference sequence). With 3 bases clipped from V and 10 bases from J, the junction kept 4 bases outside the gene matches. This CDR3 contains 14 residues.

Written as DNA, the CDR3 is TGTGCCAGTAGATTGATAGGTTCCGATACGCAGTATTTT. It is translated as CASRLIGSDTQYF. The chain joins TRBV19 to TRBJ2-3; D gene unclear. V shed 6 bases and J shed 6 bases, with 13 bases lying between them. The germline V gene encodes CDR1 LNHDA and CDR2 SQIVND (reference sequence). The CDR3 spans 13 residues.

This clonotype was seen many times. This chain uses TRBV14 with TRBJ1-4, with a possible D match to TRBD1 (5 bases). The V gene's germline CDR1 is SGHDN and CDR2 FVKESK. The ends were cut back, 2 bases at V and 8 bases at J, with 18 bases in the middle. This CDR3 spans 16 amino acids. Here the CDR3 reads CASSQPNFRDREKLFF. The DNA of the CDR3 is TGTGCCAGCAGCCAACCGAACTTCCGGGACCGCGAAAAACTGTTTTTT. Drawing the rest from reference TRBV14 and TRBJ1-4, the complete variable domain is EAGVTQFPSHSVIEKGQTVTLRCDPISGHDNLYWYRRVMGKEIKFLLHFVKESKQDESGMPNNRFLAERTGGTYSTLKVQPAELEDSGVYFCASSQPNFRDREKLFFGSGTQLSVL.

The CDR3, as DNA: TGTGCCAGCAGTCAACAGGGCCCTTACTATGGCTACACCTTC. This translates into CASSQQGPYYGYTF. The chain carries TRBV28 and TRBJ1-2; D perhaps matches TRBD1 (6 bases). The CDR3 loop spans 14 amino acids. CDR1 and CDR2 from the germline V gene are MDHEN and SYDVKM. The germline V and J ends were trimmed by 5 bases and 3 bases, with 13 bases remaining between them.